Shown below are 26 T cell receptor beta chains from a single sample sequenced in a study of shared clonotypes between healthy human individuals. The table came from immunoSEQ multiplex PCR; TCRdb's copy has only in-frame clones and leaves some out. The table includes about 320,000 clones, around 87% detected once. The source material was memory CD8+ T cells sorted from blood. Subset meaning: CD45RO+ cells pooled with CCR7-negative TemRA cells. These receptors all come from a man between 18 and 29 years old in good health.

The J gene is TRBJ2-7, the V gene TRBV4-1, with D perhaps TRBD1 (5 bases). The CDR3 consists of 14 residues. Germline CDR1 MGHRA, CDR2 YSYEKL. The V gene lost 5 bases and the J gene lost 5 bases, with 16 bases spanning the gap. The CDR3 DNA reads TGCGCCAGCAGCTTCCAAAGGGGAATCGACGAGCAGTACTTC. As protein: CASSFQRGIDEQYF.

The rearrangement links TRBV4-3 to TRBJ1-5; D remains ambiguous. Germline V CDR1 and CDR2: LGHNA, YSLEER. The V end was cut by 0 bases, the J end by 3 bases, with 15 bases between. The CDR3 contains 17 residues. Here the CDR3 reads CASSQDPGGENNQPQHF. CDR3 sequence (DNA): TGCGCCAGCAGCCAAGATCCAGGTGGGGAAAACAATCAGCCCCAGCATTTT.

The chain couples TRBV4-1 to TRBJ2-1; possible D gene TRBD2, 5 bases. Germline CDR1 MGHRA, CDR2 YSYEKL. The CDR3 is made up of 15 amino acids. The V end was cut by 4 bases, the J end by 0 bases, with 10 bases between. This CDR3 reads CASSLWESSYNEQFF. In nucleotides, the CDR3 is TGCGCCAGCAGCCTTTGGGAGAGCTCCTACAATGAGCAGTTCTTC.

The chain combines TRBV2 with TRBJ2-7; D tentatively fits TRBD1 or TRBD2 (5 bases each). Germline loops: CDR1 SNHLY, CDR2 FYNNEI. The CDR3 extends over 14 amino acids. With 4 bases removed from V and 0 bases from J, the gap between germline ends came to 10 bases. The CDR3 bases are TGTGCCAGCAGTGCGGGGCGGTACTCCTACGAGCAGTACTTC. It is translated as CASSAGRYSYEQYF.

DNA for the CDR3: TGTGCCAGCAGCTTTGGGGACGGACCCTACGAGCAGTACTTC. Protein: CASSFGDGPYEQYF. The chain joins TRBV11-2 to TRBJ2-7, with D possibly called TRBD1 or TRBD2 (5 bases each). CDR1 and CDR2 (germline): SGHAT, FQNNGV. The V end lost 3 bases, the J end lost 2 bases, and 11 bases lay between the germline ends. The CDR3 contains 14 residues.

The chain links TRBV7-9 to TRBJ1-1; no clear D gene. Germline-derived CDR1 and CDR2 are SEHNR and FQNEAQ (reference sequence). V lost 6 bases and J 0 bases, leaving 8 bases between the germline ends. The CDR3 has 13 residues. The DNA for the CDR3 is TGTGCCAGCAGGGACGGGGTGAACACTGAAGCTTTCTTT. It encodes CASRDGVNTEAFF.

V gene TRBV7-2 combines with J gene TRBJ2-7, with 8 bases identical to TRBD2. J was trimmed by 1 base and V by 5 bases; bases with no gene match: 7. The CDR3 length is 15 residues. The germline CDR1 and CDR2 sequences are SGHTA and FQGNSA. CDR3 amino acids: CASSQVGGRSYEQYF. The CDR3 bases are TGTGCCAGCAGCCAGGTGGGCGGGAGGTCCTACGAGCAGTACTTC. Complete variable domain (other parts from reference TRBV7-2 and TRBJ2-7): GAGVSQSPSNKVTEKGKDVELRCDPISGHTALYWYRQSLGQGLEFLIYFQGNSAPDKSGLPSDRFSAERTGGSVSTLTIQRTQQEDSAVYLCASSQVGGRSYEQYFGPGTRLTVT.

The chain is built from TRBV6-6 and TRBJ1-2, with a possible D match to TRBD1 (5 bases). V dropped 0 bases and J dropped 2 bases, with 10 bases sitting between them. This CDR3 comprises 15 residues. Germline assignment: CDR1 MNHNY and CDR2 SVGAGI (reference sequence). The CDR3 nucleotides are TGTGCCAGCAGTTACTCCTGGGAGGGGAACTATGGCTACACCTTC. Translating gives CASSYSWEGNYGYTF.

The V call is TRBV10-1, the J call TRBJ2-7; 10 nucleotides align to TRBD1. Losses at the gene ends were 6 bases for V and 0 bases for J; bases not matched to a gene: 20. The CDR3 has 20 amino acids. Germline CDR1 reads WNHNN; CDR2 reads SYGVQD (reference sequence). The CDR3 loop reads CASRHERKGQGIKGSYEQYF. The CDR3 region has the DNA TGCGCCAGCAGGCACGAACGCAAGGGACAGGGGATAAAGGGCTCCTACGAGCAGTACTTC.

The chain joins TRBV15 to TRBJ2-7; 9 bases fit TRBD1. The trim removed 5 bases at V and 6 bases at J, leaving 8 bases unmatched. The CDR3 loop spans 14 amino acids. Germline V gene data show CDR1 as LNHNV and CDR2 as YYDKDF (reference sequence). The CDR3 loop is CATSSGTGSFEQYF. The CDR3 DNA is TGTGCCACCAGCTCCGGGACAGGGTCTTTCGAGCAGTACTTC.

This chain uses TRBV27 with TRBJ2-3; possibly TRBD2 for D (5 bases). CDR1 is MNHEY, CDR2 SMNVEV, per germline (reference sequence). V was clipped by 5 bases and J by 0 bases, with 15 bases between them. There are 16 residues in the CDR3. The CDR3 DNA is TGTGCCAGCAGTCACCTGGACTTTACTAGCACAGATACGCAGTATTTT. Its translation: CASSHLDFTSTDTQYF.

This CDR3 reads CASSQGGPTNEQFF. In DNA form, the CDR3 reads TGCGCCAGCAGCCAAGGCGGCCCGACCAATGAGCAGTTCTTC. The rearrangement uses TRBV4-1 and TRBJ2-1; D unresolved. V was cut by 1 base and J by 6 bases, with 10 bases left in between. The CDR3 consists of 14 residues. Germline V gene lookup returns CDR1 MGHRA and CDR2 YSYEKL.

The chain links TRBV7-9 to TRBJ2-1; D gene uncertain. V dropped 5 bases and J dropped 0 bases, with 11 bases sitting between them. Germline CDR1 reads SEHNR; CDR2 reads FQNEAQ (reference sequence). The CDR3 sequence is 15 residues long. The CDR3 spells CASSPPESSYNEQFF. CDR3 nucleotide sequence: TGTGCCAGCAGCCCTCCCGAGAGCTCCTACAATGAGCAGTTCTTC.

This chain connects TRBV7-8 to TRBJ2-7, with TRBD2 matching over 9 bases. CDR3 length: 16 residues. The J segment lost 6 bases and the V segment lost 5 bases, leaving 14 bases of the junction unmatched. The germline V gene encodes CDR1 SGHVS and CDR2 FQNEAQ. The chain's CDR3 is CASSLFVALSGSEQYF. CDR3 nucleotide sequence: TGTGCCAGCAGCCTTTTCGTTGCCCTTAGCGGGAGCGAGCAGTACTTC. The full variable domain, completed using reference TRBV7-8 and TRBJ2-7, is GAGVSQSPRYKVAKRGQDVALRCDPISGHVSLFWYQQALGQGPEFLTYFQNEAQLDKSGLPSDRFFAERPEGSVSTLKIQRTQQEDSAVYLCASSLFVALSGSEQYFGPGTRLTVT.

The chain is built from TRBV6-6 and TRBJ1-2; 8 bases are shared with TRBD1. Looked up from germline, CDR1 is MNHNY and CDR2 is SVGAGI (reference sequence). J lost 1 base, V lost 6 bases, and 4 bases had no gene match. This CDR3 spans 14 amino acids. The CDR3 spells CASSEGQVNYGYTF. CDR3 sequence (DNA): TGTGCCAGCAGCGAGGGACAGGTTAACTATGGCTACACCTTC.

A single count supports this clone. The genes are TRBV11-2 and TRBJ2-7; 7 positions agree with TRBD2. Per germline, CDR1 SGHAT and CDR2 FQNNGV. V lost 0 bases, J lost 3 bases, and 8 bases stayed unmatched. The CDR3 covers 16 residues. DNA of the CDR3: TGTGCCAGCAGCTTAGATCATCGAGCGGGACTCTACGAGCAGTACTTC. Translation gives CASSLDHRAGLYEQYF.

The CDR3 sequence: CASSQSGNQPQHF. The CDR3 bases are TGTGCCAGCAGTCAGTCGGGGAATCAGCCCCAGCATTTT. This chain joins TRBV28 and TRBJ1-5; no clear D gene. This CDR3 spans 13 amino acids. Germline CDR1 MDHEN, CDR2 SYDVKM. The V gene lost 5 bases and the J gene lost 4 bases, with 9 bases spanning the gap.

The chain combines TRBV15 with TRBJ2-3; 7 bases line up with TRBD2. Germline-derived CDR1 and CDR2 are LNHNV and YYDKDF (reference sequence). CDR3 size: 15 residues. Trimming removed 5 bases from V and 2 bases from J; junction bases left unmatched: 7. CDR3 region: CATSDLAGFTDTQYF. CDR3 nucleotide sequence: TGTGCCACCAGCGACTTAGCGGGCTTCACAGATACGCAGTATTTT.

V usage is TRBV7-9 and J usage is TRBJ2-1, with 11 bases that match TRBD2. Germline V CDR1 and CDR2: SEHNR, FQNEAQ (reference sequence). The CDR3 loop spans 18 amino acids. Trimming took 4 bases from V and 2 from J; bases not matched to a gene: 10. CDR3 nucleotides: TGTGCCAGCAGCTCACTAGCGGGGGAGACGTCGACCTACAATGAGCAGTTCTTC. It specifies CASSSLAGETSTYNEQFF.

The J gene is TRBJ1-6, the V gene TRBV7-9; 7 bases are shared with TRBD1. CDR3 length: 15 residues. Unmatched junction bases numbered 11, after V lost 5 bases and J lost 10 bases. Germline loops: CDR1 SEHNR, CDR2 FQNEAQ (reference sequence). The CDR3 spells CASSQTRDRKSPLHF. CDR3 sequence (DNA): TGTGCCAGCAGCCAAACCCGGGACAGAAAATCACCCCTCCACTTT.

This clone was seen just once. The CDR3 bases are TGTGCCAGCAGCTTACAGGGGGAAGAGACCCAGTACTTC. Translation gives CASSLQGEETQYF. The chain is built from TRBV7-9 and TRBJ2-5; 7 nucleotides match TRBD1. CDR3 size: 13 residues. Trimming took 2 bases from V and 3 from J; bases not matched to a gene: 0. The germline V gene has CDR1 SEHNR and CDR2 FQNEAQ (reference sequence).

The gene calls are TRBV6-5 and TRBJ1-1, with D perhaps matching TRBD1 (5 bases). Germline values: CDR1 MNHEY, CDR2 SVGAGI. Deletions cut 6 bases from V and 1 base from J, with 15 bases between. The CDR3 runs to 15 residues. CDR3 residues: CASRTLTEPNTEAFF. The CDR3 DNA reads TGTGCCAGCAGGACTTTGACAGAGCCGAACACTGAAGCTTTCTTT.

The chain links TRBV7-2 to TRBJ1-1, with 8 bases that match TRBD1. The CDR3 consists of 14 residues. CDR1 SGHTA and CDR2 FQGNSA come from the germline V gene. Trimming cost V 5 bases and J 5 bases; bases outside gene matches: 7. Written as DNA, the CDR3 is TGTGCCAGCAGCGTGACAGGGGTTAAGACTGAAGCTTTCTTT. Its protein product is CASSVTGVKTEAFF.

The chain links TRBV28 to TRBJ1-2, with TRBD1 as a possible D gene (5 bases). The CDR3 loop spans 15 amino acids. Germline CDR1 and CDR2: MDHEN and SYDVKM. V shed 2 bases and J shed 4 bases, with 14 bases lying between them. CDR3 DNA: TGTGCCAGCAGTTTAGCCAGGGACCGGGTCTATGGCTACACCTTC. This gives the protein CASSLARDRVYGYTF.

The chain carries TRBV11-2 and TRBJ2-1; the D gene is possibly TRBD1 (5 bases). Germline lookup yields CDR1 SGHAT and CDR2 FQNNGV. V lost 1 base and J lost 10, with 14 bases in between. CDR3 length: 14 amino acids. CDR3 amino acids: CASSLVFRVWEQFF. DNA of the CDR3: TGTGCCAGCAGCTTAGTCTTCAGGGTGTGGGAGCAGTTCTTC.

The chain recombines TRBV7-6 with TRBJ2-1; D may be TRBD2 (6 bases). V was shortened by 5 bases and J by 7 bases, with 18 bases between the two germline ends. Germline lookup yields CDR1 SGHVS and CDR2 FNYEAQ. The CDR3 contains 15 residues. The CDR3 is CASSLLARGTNEQFF. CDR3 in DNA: TGTGCCAGCAGCCTACTAGCCCGGGGAACTAATGAGCAGTTCTTC.